This T cell receptor (beta chain) was identified during a study of T cell changes during pregnancy in multiple sclerosis. The V gene's germline CDR1 is LNHDA and CDR2 SQIVND (reference sequence). The CDR3 loop spans 11 amino acids. Trimming left V 5 bases short and J 8 bases short, with 8 bases between. Sequenced by immunoSEQ multiplex PCR; TCRdb stores in-frame clones only, minus some. The sample lists more than 85,000 clones, roughly 94% occurring once. The V gene is TRBV19, the J gene TRBJ2-3, with D possibly being TRBD1 (5 bases). The TCR originated in a female donor in good health, enrolled as a control in a pregnancy study. The sequences come from peripheral blood, collected after pregnancy. The CDR3 protein is CASSDQGTQYF. The CDR3 nucleotides read TGTGCCAGTAGTGACCAGGGTACGCAGTATTTT.